Listed below are T cell receptor beta chains from one sample, sequenced in a study of cytomegalovirus exposure and HLA in healthy donors. Using immunoSEQ multiplex PCR, the repertoire was profiled, and TCRdb retains in-frame clones only, with some absent. The data contain roughly 120,000 clones, around 81% of them singletons. Input material: PBMCs. The receptors come from a woman in her thirties in good health and CMV-seronegative. The CDR3 runs from the conserved cysteine through the conserved F or W. D genes are given only for firm matches. Size is stated for part of the rows, as once, few or many counts, or as a class when the clone is expanded.

cdr3_length d_call j_call v_call clone_size cdr3_nt cdr3_aa
14 TRBD1 TRBJ1-1 TRBV2 NA TGTGCCAGCAGCAGGGGACAGGGGGACACTGAAGCTTTCTTT CASSRGQGDTEAFF
14 TRBD2 TRBJ2-1 TRBV5-1 NA TGCGCCACCCATAGCGGGAGTTCCTACAATGAGCAGTTCTTC CATHSGSSYNEQFF
14 TRBD2 TRBJ2-2 TRBV29-1 NA TGCAGCGTCTCGACTAGCGGGAGGGCCGGGGAGCTGTTTTTT CSVSTSGRAGELFF
15 NA TRBJ1-1 TRBV4-3 NA TGCGCCAGCAGTTATGGAGGGGTTCGGAACACTGAAGCTTTCTTT CASSYGGVRNTEAFF
15 TRBD1 TRBJ2-5 TRBV7-2 NA TGTGCCAGCAGCTTAGTGGACAGGTCTCAAGAGACCCAGTACTTC CASSLVDRSQETQYF
12 TRBD1 TRBJ1-1 TRBV6-6 NA TGTGCCAGCGGGACAGGGCTCACTGAAGCTTTCTTT CASGTGLTEAFF
15 NA TRBJ2-6 TRBV11-2 once TGTGCCAGCAGCTTAGGGGGGGTCGGGGCCAACGTCCTGACTTTC CASSLGGVGANVLTF
16 TRBD2 TRBJ2-5 TRBV9 NA TGTGCCAGCAGCGTAGGTCCAGCGGGAGTACTAGAGACCCAGTACTTC CASSVGPAGVLETQYF
12 NA TRBJ1-5 TRBV6-5 NA TGTGCCAGCAGTGGGGGGGATCAGCCCCAGCATTTT CASSGGDQPQHF
12 NA TRBJ1-5 TRBV9 NA TGTGCCAGCAGCGCAGGGTTTCAGCCCCAGCATTTT CASSAGFQPQHF
17 TRBD2 TRBJ2-3 TRBV30 NA TGTGCCTGGAGTGTACTTGGTCCGCGGGAGATCACAGATACGCAGTATTTT CAWSVLGPREITDTQYF
11 NA TRBJ2-3 TRBV20-1 NA TGCAGTGAGCGAATAGCAGATACGCAGTATTTT CSERIADTQYF
12 NA TRBJ2-3 TRBV29-1 NA TGCAGCGCCGAACTTAGCACAGATACGCAGTATTTT CSAELSTDTQYF
13 NA TRBJ2-5 TRBV29-1 NA TGCAGCGTTGATCAGGGGCTCCAAGAGACCCAGTACTTC CSVDQGLQETQYF
11 NA TRBJ2-7 TRBV7-9 NA TGTGCCAGCAGCTTATCCGGGGAGACGTACTTC CASSLSGETYF
15 TRBD2 TRBJ2-3 TRBV9 few TGTGCCAGCAGCGTAGTAACGGGGGGAATCGGTACGCAGTATTTT CASSVVTGGIGTQYF
14 NA TRBJ2-5 TRBV7-8 NA TGTGCCAGCAGCCACAGCTCCAGGGGAGAGACCCAGTACTTC CASSHSSRGETQYF
12 NA TRBJ1-1 TRBV10-3 NA TGTGCCATCAGGGGGCGGGAGACTGAAGCTTTCTTT CAIRGRETEAFF
16 TRBD2 TRBJ2-3 TRBV28 NA TGTGCCAGCAGGTCCAGCGGGGGCCCCAGCACAGATACGCAGTATTTT CASRSSGGPSTDTQYF
15 TRBD2 TRBJ2-5 TRBV28 few TGTGCCAGCAGGCAAGCGGGGCCTCTCCAAGAGACCCAGTACTTC CASRQAGPLQETQYF
14 NA TRBJ2-7 TRBV6-5 NA TGTGCCAGCAGTTTAGGCGCCGGGGCCTACGAGCAGTACTTC CASSLGAGAYEQYF
17 TRBD2 TRBJ2-3 TRBV9 NA TGTGCCAGCAGCCCCCAGGCAGAGCGGGAGATCCCAGATACGCAGTATTTT CASSPQAEREIPDTQYF
16 TRBD1 TRBJ2-7 TRBV6-1 NA TGTGCCAGCAGTGCCCCAGGGGGCTCTTGGGTGAGCGAGCAGTACTTC CASSAPGGSWVSEQYF
15 TRBD2 TRBJ2-3 TRBV9 NA TGTGCCAGCAGCTTCCAGACTAGCGGGAGGGATACGCAGTATTTT CASSFQTSGRDTQYF
15 NA TRBJ1-1 TRBV15 NA TGTGCCACCAGCAGAGATTTAGCGGGTAACACTGAAGCTTTCTTT CATSRDLAGNTEAFF
13 NA TRBJ2-7 TRBV6-5 NA TGTGCCAGCAGTTACTCCGAGGGAGGAGGAGTGTACTTC CASSYSEGGGVYF
12 TRBD1 TRBJ2-2 TRBV10-3 NA TGTGCCGCCGGGACAGTTCCCGGGGAGCTGTTTTTT CAAGTVPGELFF
18 TRBD2 TRBJ2-3 TRBV7-9 NA TGTGCCAGCAGCCCATCCGGGACTAGCGGGGCTAGCACAGATACGCAGTATTTT CASSPSGTSGASTDTQYF
14 NA TRBJ2-2 TRBV7-8 NA TGTGCCAGCAGCTTAACGTCAGGGAACGGGGAGCTGTTTTTT CASSLTSGNGELFF
14 NA TRBJ1-6 TRBV5-1 NA TGCGCCAGCAGCTTGTTTCAGGGTAACTCACCCCTCCACTTT CASSLFQGNSPLHF
13 TRBD2 TRBJ2-2 TRBV10-1 NA TGCGCCAGCTCCGCTAGCGGGACCGGGGAGCTGTTTTTT CASSASGTGELFF
11 NA TRBJ1-4 TRBV21-1 NA TGTGCCAGCACCGCGAATGAAAAACTGTTTTTT CASTANEKLFF
12 NA TRBJ2-3 TRBV7-6 NA TGTGCCAGCGGGGATCAGGGAGATACGCAGTATTTT CASGDQGDTQYF
16 NA TRBJ1-5 TRBV18 NA TGTGCCAGCTCACCACAGACTGGGGGGAAAAGCCAGCCCCAGCATTTT CASSPQTGGKSQPQHF
8 NA TRBJ1-2 TRBV20-1 NA TGCAGTGCTAGCCAGGGGTTCTTC CSASQGFF
16 TRBD1 TRBJ1-2 TRBV2 few TGTGCCAGCAGTGACGGTCAGGGGGCCAGAGCGAATGGCTACACCTTC CASSDGQGARANGYTF
18 TRBD2 TRBJ2-7 TRBV5-1 NA TGCGCCAGCAGCTTACGGAACATGTGGCGGGGGAGCTCCTACGAGCAGTACTTC CASSLRNMWRGSSYEQYF
15 NA TRBJ1-4 TRBV28 NA TGTGCCAGCAGGCCAGGACAGACCAAAGGGGAAAAACTGTTTTTT CASRPGQTKGEKLFF
13 NA TRBJ2-7 TRBV30 NA TGTGCCTGGAGTGTACAGGGCGTCTACGAGCAGTACTTC CAWSVQGVYEQYF
13 NA TRBJ1-2 TRBV27 NA TGTGCCAGCAGTGAGGTAGCTAACTATGGCTACACCTTC CASSEVANYGYTF
15 TRBD1 TRBJ2-7 TRBV7-8 NA TGTGCCAGCAACTTACAGGGGGACGGCTCCTACGAGCAGTACTTC CASNLQGDGSYEQYF
14 TRBD2 TRBJ2-7 TRBV13 NA TGTGCCAGCAGCTTTAGCGGGAGGGCCTACGAGCAGTACTTC CASSFSGRAYEQYF
16 TRBD2 TRBJ2-2 TRBV11-3 NA TGTGCCAGCAGCCCGGGACTAGCGGGTCACACCGGGGAGCTGTTTTTT CASSPGLAGHTGELFF
16 TRBD2 TRBJ2-1 TRBV9 NA TGTGCCAGCAGCGCTCGGACTAGCGACTCCTACAATGAGCAGTTCTTC CASSARTSDSYNEQFF
15 NA TRBJ2-6 TRBV5-6 few TGTGCCAGCAGCCAAGACAACTCTGGGGCCAACGTCCTGACTTTC CASSQDNSGANVLTF
16 TRBD1 TRBJ2-1 TRBV30 NA TGTGCCTGGAGTAAAGTGGCGGGACAGGGGAACAATGAGCAGTTCTTC CAWSKVAGQGNNEQFF